This entry describes one TCR beta chain. This entry belongs to a study of blood T cell repertoires in COVID-19. The trim removed 1 base at V and 7 bases at J, leaving 16 bases unmatched. Germline CDR1 is SEHNR and CDR2 is FQNEAQ (reference sequence). This CDR3 contains 19 residues. Assay used: immunoSEQ multiplex PCR; TCRdb lists only in-frame clones, some missing. Seen here are almost 100,000 clones, roughly 86% observed once, and the top ten hold around 10%. The sequenced material came from peripheral blood. The clonotype was recovered from a man between 50 and 59 years old with acute or convalescent COVID-19. The chain joins TRBV7-9 to TRBJ2-1, with 10 bases that match TRBD2. CDR3 in amino acids: CASSLVASGRSGFGNEQFF. DNA of the CDR3: TGTGCCAGCAGCTTAGTGGCTAGCGGGAGATCGGGGTTCGGTAATGAGCAGTTCTTC.